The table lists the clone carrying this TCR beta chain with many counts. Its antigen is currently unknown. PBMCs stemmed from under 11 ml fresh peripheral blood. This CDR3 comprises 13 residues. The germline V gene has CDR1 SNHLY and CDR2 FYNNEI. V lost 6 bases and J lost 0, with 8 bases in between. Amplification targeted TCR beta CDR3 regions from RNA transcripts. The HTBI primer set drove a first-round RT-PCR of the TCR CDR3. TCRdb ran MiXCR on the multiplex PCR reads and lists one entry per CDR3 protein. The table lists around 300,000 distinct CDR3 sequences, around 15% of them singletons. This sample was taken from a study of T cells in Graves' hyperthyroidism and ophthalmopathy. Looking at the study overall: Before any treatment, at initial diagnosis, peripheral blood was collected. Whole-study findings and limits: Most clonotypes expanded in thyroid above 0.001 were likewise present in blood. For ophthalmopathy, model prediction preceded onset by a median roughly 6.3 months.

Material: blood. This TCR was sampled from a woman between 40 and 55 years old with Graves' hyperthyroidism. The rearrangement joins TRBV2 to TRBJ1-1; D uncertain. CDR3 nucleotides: TGTGCCAGCAGCGCGGGAATGAACACTGAAGCTTTCTTT. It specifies CASSAGMNTEAFF.